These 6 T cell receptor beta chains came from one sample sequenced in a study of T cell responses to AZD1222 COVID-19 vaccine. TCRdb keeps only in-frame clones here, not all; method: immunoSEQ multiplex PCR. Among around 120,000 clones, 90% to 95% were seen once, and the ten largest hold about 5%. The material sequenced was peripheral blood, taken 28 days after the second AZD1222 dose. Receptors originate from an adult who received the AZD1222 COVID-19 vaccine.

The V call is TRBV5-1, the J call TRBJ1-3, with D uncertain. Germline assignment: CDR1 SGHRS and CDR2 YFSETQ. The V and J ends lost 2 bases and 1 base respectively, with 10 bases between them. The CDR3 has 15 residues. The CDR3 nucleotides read TGCGCCAGCAGCTTTGCAGGTTCTTCTGGAAACACCATATATTTT. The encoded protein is CASSFAGSSGNTIYF.

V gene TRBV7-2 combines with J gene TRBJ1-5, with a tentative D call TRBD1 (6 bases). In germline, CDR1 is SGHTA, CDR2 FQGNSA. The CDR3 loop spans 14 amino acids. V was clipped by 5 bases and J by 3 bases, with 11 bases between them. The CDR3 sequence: CASSNDRSNQPQHF. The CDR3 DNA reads TGTGCCAGCAGCAACGACAGGTCCAATCAGCCCCAGCATTTT.

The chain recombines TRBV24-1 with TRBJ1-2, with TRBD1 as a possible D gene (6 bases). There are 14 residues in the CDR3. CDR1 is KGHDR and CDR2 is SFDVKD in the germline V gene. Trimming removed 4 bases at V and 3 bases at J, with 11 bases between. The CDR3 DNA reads TGTGCCACCAGTGAAGATGACAGGTACTATGGCTACACCTTC. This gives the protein CATSEDDRYYGYTF.

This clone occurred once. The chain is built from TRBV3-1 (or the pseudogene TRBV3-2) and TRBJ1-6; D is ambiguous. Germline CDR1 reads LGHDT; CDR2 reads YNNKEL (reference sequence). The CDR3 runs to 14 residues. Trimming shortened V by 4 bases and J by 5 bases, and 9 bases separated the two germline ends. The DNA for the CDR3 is TGTGCCAGCAGCCCCCACGGGAATAATTCACCCCTCCACTTT. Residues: CASSPHGNNSPLHF.

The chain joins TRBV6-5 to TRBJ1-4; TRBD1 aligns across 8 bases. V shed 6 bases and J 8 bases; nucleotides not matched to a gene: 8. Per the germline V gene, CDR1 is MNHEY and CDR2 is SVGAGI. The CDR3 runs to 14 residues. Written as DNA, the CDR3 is TGTGCCAGCAGCGCCGGGACAGGCGTCGAAAAACTGTTTTTT. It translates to CASSAGTGVEKLFF.

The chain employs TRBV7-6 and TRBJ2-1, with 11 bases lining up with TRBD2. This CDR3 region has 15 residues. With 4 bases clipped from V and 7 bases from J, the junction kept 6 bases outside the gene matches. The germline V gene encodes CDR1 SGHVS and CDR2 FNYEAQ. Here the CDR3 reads CASSSERLAGNEQFF. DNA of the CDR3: TGTGCCAGCAGCTCTGAAAGACTAGCGGGAAATGAGCAGTTCTTC.